This T cell receptor beta chain was obtained from a study of blood T cell repertoires in COVID-19. The overall study: Acute-phase and convalescent COVID-19 samples originated in the United States, Italy and Spain.

The CDR3 runs to 12 residues. V was shortened by 5 bases and J by 5 bases, with 9 bases between the two germline ends. In the source study's methods: Reference gene primer amplification gave estimated nucleated cell counts. TCRdb's table, derived via immunoSEQ multiplex PCR, lists solely in-frame clones and lacks some. The DNA gave D and trimming, while V, J and clone size come from that table. This table holds roughly 60,000 clones, 88% found once. This sequence joins TRBV12-3 or TRBV12-4 and TRBJ2-5, with D maybe TRBD2 (6 bases). The sample taken for sequencing was peripheral blood. The origin of this receptor is a man aged 50 or older with active COVID-19. The DNA for the CDR3 is TGTGCCAGCAGTCCAGGAGGGGAGACCCAGTACTTC. Translating it yields CASSPGGETQYF.